These 22 T cell receptor beta chains originate from one sample sequenced in a study of blood T cell repertoires in COVID-19. Repertoires were generated with immunoSEQ multiplex PCR, while TCRdb's copy carries only in-frame clones and drops some. The sample lists 240,000 or so clones; 86% were seen once. Sample: PBMCs or T cells enriched from blood (not recorded which). The origin of the receptors is a woman in her 50s who had recovered from COVID-19.

This chain uses TRBV4-3 with TRBJ2-5, with 9 bases identical to TRBD2. Germline V gene sequence: CDR1 LGHNA, CDR2 YSLEER. This CDR3 comprises 15 residues. V lost 2 bases, J lost 2 bases, and 3 bases stayed unmatched. CDR3 sequence (DNA): TGCGCCAGCAGCCAACAAGCGGGGGGACAAGAGACCCAGTACTTC. It is translated as CASSQQAGGQETQYF.

The chain recombines TRBV6-5 with TRBJ1-1, with TRBD1 as a possible D gene (6 bases). The ends were cut back, 5 bases at V and 2 bases at J, with 15 bases in the middle. CDR3 length: 15 residues. Looked up from germline, CDR1 is MNHEY and CDR2 is SVGAGI. CDR3 protein: CASSLTGTPNTEAFF. The DNA for the CDR3 is TGTGCCAGCAGTCTAACCGGGACACCAAACACTGAAGCTTTCTTT.

The chain carries TRBV4-3 and TRBJ1-1; D is perhaps TRBD1 (5 bases). This CDR3 contains 13 residues. The V end lost 4 bases, the J end lost 1 base, and 7 bases lay between the germline ends. The germline CDR1 and CDR2 sequences are LGHNA and YSLEER. As DNA, the CDR3 is TGCGCCAGCAGCCCAACAGGGAACACTGAAGCTTTCTTT. It is translated as CASSPTGNTEAFF.

In this sample, this clone turned up a few times. The DNA for the CDR3 is TGTGCCACTAGGACTAGCGGGAGCAGCGGGGAGCTGTTTTTT. Translating it yields CATRTSGSSGELFF. The gene calls are TRBV24-1 and TRBJ2-2; 13 bases are shared with TRBD2. The germline gives CDR1 KGHDR, CDR2 SFDVKD. Trimming took 10 bases from V and 7 from J; bases not matched to a gene: 5. The CDR3 consists of 14 residues.

The genes are TRBV10-1 and TRBJ2-1; 10 bases are a match to TRBD1. The CDR3 runs 15 residues. Per germline, CDR1 WNHNN and CDR2 SYGVQD (reference sequence). The trim removed 2 bases at V and 5 bases at J, leaving 3 bases unmatched. This CDR3 reads CASSEGGTGDNEQFF. CDR3 nucleotide sequence: TGCGCCAGCAGTGAGGGGGGGACAGGGGACAATGAGCAGTTCTTC.

The chain combines TRBV27 with TRBJ2-3, with D possibly being TRBD1 (6 bases). This CDR3 is built from 16 residues. Germline V CDR1 and CDR2: MNHEY, SMNVEV (reference sequence). Trimming cost V 6 bases and J 6 bases, with 22 bases left between them. This CDR3 reads CASSSRGLQGPDTQYF. CDR3 nucleotide sequence: TGTGCCAGCAGCTCTAGGGGCTTACAGGGTCCGGATACGCAGTATTTT.

The CDR3 DNA reads TGTGCCAGCTCACTCGCAGGGTCTAATGAAAAACTGTTTTTT. Its translation is CASSLAGSNEKLFF. The chain employs TRBV18 and TRBJ1-4; D is possibly TRBD1 (5 bases). Germline-derived CDR1 and CDR2 are KGHSH and LQKENI. V was pared by 4 bases and J by 3 bases, with 9 bases between. The CDR3 runs to 14 residues.

The chain is built from TRBV9 and TRBJ2-2; 7 positions agree with TRBD1. The ends lost 5 bases at V and 10 bases at J; junction bases unmatched: 11. This CDR3 region has 14 residues. Germline CDR1 reads SGDLS; CDR2 reads YYNGEE. This chain's CDR3 is CASSGEGTAKELFF. The DNA for the CDR3 is TGTGCCAGCAGTGGGGAAGGGACAGCAAAGGAGCTGTTTTTT.

The chain employs TRBV7-8 and TRBJ2-5; perhaps TRBD1 as D (5 bases). Germline assignment: CDR1 SGHVS and CDR2 FQNEAQ. The V and J ends lost 1 base and 0 bases respectively, with 9 bases between them. The CDR3 totals 15 residues. DNA of the CDR3: TGTGCCAGCAGCTTAGACAGACAGTACCAAGAGACCCAGTACTTC. This codes for CASSLDRQYQETQYF.

This clone appeared a few times. The rearrangement uses TRBV3-1 (or the pseudogene TRBV3-2) and TRBJ1-1; 8 bases map to TRBD1. This CDR3 spans 15 amino acids. V lost 8 bases and J lost 3; bases outside the gene matches: 11. From germline, CDR1 is LGHDT and CDR2 YNNKEL (reference sequence). The CDR3 bases are TGTGCCAGCCGAACAGAGGGGACAGGCCACACTGAAGCTTTCTTT. Amino acids: CASRTEGTGHTEAFF.

The V call is TRBV7-2, the J call TRBJ2-5; a possible D gene is TRBD2 (6 bases). This CDR3 is 14 amino acids long. The V gene lost 3 bases and the J gene lost 2 bases, with 10 bases spanning the gap. CDR1 and CDR2 (germline): SGHTA, FQGNSA. The CDR3 sequence is CASSLAGSQETQYF. The CDR3 DNA is TGTGCCAGCAGCTTGGCGGGGTCTCAAGAGACCCAGTACTTC.

V gene TRBV24-1 combines with J gene TRBJ2-2; D is unclear. Germline-derived CDR1 and CDR2 are KGHDR and SFDVKD. The V and J ends lost 3 bases and 3 bases respectively, with 4 bases between them. This CDR3 is 13 amino acids long. The CDR3 region is CATSDPYTGELFF. Written as DNA, the CDR3 is TGTGCCACCAGTGATCCTTACACCGGGGAGCTGTTTTTT.

The chain carries TRBV4-1 and TRBJ1-4, with 10 bases lining up with TRBD1. With 3 bases clipped from V and 8 bases from J, the junction kept 6 bases outside the gene matches. This CDR3 has 15 residues. Per germline, CDR1 MGHRA and CDR2 YSYEKL. This chain's CDR3 is CASSHAGTGVEKLFF. CDR3 bases: TGCGCCAGCAGCCATGCCGGGACAGGGGTCGAAAAACTGTTTTTT.

CDR3 DNA: TGCGCCAGCAGCCAAGACGCAGGGAAGCGCAATCAGCCCCAGCATTTT. It encodes CASSQDAGKRNQPQHF. This chain uses TRBV4-3 with TRBJ1-5, with a tentative D call TRBD1 (5 bases). The CDR3 spans 16 residues. Germline loops: CDR1 LGHNA, CDR2 YSLEER. Trimming cost V 0 bases and J 2 bases, with 11 bases left between them.

This chain connects TRBV9 to TRBJ1-1; tentatively, D is TRBD1 (6 bases). Trimming stripped 2 bases from V and 4 bases from J, with 12 bases between. Germline assignment: CDR1 SGDLS and CDR2 YYNGEE. This CDR3 has 14 amino acids. CDR3 in DNA: TGTGCCAGCAGCGTCATACAGGGTGGCACTGAAGCTTTCTTT. It is translated as CASSVIQGGTEAFF.

This chain's CDR3 is CASSFPGTANTEAFF. The CDR3 DNA is TGTGCCAGTAGTTTTCCCGGGACAGCGAACACTGAAGCTTTCTTT. The chain couples TRBV19 to TRBJ1-1; the match to TRBD1 covers 7 bases. CDR1 is LNHDA and CDR2 is SQIVND in the germline V gene (reference sequence). J lost 1 base, V lost 5 bases, and 7 bases had no gene match. The CDR3 totals 15 residues. Filled out from reference TRBV19 and TRBJ1-1, the complete variable domain reads DGGITQSPKYLFRKEGQNVTLSCEQNLNHDAMYWYRQDPGQGLRLIYYSQIVNDFQKGDIAEGYSVSREKKESFPLTVTSAQKNPTAFYLCASSFPGTANTEAFFGQGTRLTVV.

Written as DNA, the CDR3 is TGTGCCAGCAGCTCCCGGGGACAGAGCAGATACAATGAGCAGTTCTTC. Protein product: CASSSRGQSRYNEQFF. V gene TRBV7-3 combines with J gene TRBJ2-1; the match to TRBD1 covers 7 bases. The CDR3 contains 16 residues. Trimming cost V 4 bases and J 4 bases; bases outside gene matches: 10. The germline gives CDR1 SGHTA, CDR2 FQGTGA. The full variable domain, its missing parts supplied by reference TRBV7-3 and TRBJ2-1, is GAGVSQTPSNKVTEKGKYVELRCDPISGHTALYWYRQSLGQGPEFLIYFQGTGAADDSGLPNDRFFAVRPEGSVSTLKIQRTERGDSAVYLCASSSRGQSRYNEQFFGPGTRLTVL.

CDR3: CASSQVQQETQYF. DNA for the CDR3: TGTGCCAGCAGCCAAGTACAGCAAGAGACCCAGTACTTC. The chain is built from TRBV4-2 and TRBJ2-5, with D hard to call. CDR3 size: 13 residues. The ends were cut back, 1 base at V and 2 bases at J, with 5 bases in the middle. Germline V gives CDR1 LGHNA, CDR2 YNFKEQ.

The chain joins TRBV30 to TRBJ1-5, with D unclear. Trimming pared 2 bases from V and 0 bases from J, leaving 11 bases between. The CDR3 runs to 15 residues. In germline, CDR1 is GTSNPN, CDR2 SVGIG (reference sequence). The CDR3 DNA reads TGTGCCTGGAGTACGACGGGTACTAGCAATCAGCCCCAGCATTTT. It encodes CAWSTTGTSNQPQHF.

This chain joins TRBV11-3 and TRBJ1-1, with TRBD1 matching 8 bases. The junction had 1 base not matched to a gene; V was cut back by 0 bases and J by 1 base. The CDR3 has 15 amino acids. Germline assignment: CDR1 SGHNT and CDR2 YENEEA. The CDR3 DNA reads as TGTGCCAGCAGCTTAGACGGGACAGGGAACACTGAAGCTTTCTTT. It encodes CASSLDGTGNTEAFF.

The genes are TRBV6-5 and TRBJ2-7; 8 nucleotides line up with TRBD1. V was clipped by 0 bases and J by 6 bases; unmatched bases: 10. The CDR3 has 16 amino acids. Germline V gene data show CDR1 as MNHEY and CDR2 as SVGAGI. CDR3 residues: CASSYSMIHRGSEQYF. Here the CDR3 DNA reads TGTGCCAGCAGTTACTCGATGATCCACAGGGGGTCCGAGCAGTACTTC.

The genes are TRBV6-5 and TRBJ2-1; 8 bases are shared with TRBD1. CDR1 and CDR2 from the germline V gene are MNHEY and SVGAGI. V shed 5 bases and J 1 base; nucleotides not matched to a gene: 4. The CDR3 has 15 amino acids. This chain's CDR3 is CASSSTGGSYNEQFF. The CDR3 DNA reads as TGTGCCAGCAGTAGTACAGGGGGGTCCTACAATGAGCAGTTCTTC.